This TCR beta chain was obtained from a study of graft-versus-host responses after intestinal transplantation. Study summary: Each recipient received anti-thymocyte globulin induction, then tacrolimus and steroids for 2 to 4 years.

Irradiated, violet-dye-labeled stimulator cells, 200,000 in number, were plated with 200,000 CFSE-labeled responder cells. After the reaction, the investigators sorted the proliferating CFSE-low CD3+CD4+ and CD3+CD8+ responders. Trimming cost V 1 base and J 10 bases, with 8 bases left between them. Looked up from germline, CDR1 is SEHNR and CDR2 is FQNEAQ (reference sequence). The CDR3 covers 11 residues. Study results and caveats: GvH clones surfaced in recipient marrow, some emerging earlier in ileum or blood. Early declines in HvG clones that occurred post-transplant were associated with peak circulating GvH clone levels.

Profiled with immunoSEQ multiplex PCR; TCRdb holds only in-frame clones, not every one. The table includes over 15,000 clones, under 45% detected once. This TCR was recovered from a human patient who received an intestinal transplant. The specimen was alloreactive CD8+ T cells from a mixed lymphocyte reaction culture, collected before intestinal transplant. Sample subset: CFSE-low proliferating T cells sorted from roughly 6-day pre-transplant mixed lymphocyte reaction (GvH or HvG direction). The rearrangement joins TRBV7-9 to TRBJ2-7; D uncertain. The CDR3 sequence: CASSLVTPQYF. DNA of the CDR3: TGTGCCAGCAGCTTAGTAACGCCCCAGTACTTC.